Only a few counts were recorded for the clone carrying this TCR beta chain. The entry originates in a study of identical twins. V shed 5 bases and J shed 0 bases, with 17 bases lying between them. This CDR3 region has 17 residues. The germline CDR1 and CDR2 sequences are SGDLS and YYNGEE. TCRdb reprocessed the 5' RACE reads via MiXCR and lists one record per CDR3 protein. The sample records some 760,000 distinct CDR3 sequences, 18% being singletons. The sample also formed part of further work on T cells expressing NK-cell markers.

The receptor was derived from a woman between 18 and 29 years old in good health. The chain joins TRBV9 to TRBJ2-2, with D unresolved. The specimen sequenced was PBMCs. CDR3 in DNA: TGTGCCAGCAGTCAGGAAGGGTGGATAACGAACACCGGGGAGCTGTTTTTT. It is translated as CASSQEGWITNTGELFF.